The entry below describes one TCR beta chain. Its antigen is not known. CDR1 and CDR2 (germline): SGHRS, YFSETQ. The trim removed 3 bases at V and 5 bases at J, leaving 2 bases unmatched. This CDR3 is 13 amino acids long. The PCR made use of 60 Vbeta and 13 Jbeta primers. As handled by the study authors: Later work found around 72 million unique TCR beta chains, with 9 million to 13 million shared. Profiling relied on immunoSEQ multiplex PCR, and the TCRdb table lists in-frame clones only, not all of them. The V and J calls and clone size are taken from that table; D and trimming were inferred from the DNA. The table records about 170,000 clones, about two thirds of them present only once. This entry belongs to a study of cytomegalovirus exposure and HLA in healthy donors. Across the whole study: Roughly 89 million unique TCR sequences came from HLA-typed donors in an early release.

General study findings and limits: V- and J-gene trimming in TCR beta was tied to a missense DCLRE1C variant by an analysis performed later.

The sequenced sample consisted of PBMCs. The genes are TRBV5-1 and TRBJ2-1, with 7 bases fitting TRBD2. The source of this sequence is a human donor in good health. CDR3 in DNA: TGCGCCAGCAGCTGGAGCGGGAACAATGAGCAGTTCTTC. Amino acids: CASSWSGNNEQFF.